The 30 T cell receptor beta chains reported below all come from one sample, sequenced in a study of persistence of HIV-infected CD4 T cells. The immunoSEQ assay was version 4, run in survey mode. Repertoires were generated with immunoSEQ multiplex PCR, while TCRdb's copy carries only in-frame clones and drops some. The sample records 40,000 to 55,000 clones, 85% to 90% being singletons. Nonspecific anti-CD3/anti-CD28 bead stimulation represents the broad CD4+ T cell repertoire. CD4+ T cells upregulating both CD40 ligand and CD69 were sorted as responding cells. No antigens are known for them. Sequenced here: CD4+ T cells sorted from PBMCs after roughly 18-hour stimulation, sampled from a patient who received antiretroviral therapy. The receptors stem from an adult woman with HIV who was CMV-seropositive.

J is TRBJ2-2 and V is TRBV28; 7 bases agree with TRBD2. V gave up 4 bases and J gave up 4 bases; unmatched junction bases: 3. The length of the CDR3 is 14 residues. Germline CDR1 is MDHEN and CDR2 is SYDVKM. Here the CDR3 DNA reads TGTGCCAGCAGTTGGGCGGGAGTCACCGGGGAGCTGTTTTTT. Translation gives CASSWAGVTGELFF.

The V and J genes are TRBV4-1 and TRBJ1-3; possibly TRBD1 for D (6 bases). V dropped 4 bases and J dropped 2 bases, with 9 bases sitting between them. This CDR3 contains 14 residues. CDR1 and CDR2 from the germline V gene are MGHRA and YSYEKL. DNA for the CDR3: TGCGCCAGCAGCCGGGGGGCGGCTGGAAACACCATATATTTT. This gives the protein CASSRGAAGNTIYF.

This sequence joins TRBV29-1 and TRBJ2-7; D unresolved. This CDR3 spans 13 amino acids. CDR1 and CDR2 (germline): SQVTM, ANQGSEA. Between the trimmed V and J ends, which lost 6 bases and 2 bases, there was a span of 14 bases. The CDR3 loop is CSVVLVPPYEQYF. The DNA of the CDR3 is TGCAGCGTCGTTCTAGTCCCCCCCTACGAGCAGTACTTC.

The J gene is TRBJ1-3, the V gene TRBV12-3 or TRBV12-4, with no clear D. Trimming shortened V by 2 bases and J by 4 bases, and 3 bases separated the two germline ends. This CDR3 is built from 12 residues. Here the CDR3 DNA reads TGTGCCAGCAGTTTACTGGGAAACACCATATATTTT. This codes for CASSLLGNTIYF.

The V gene is TRBV6-6, the J gene TRBJ2-7, with 7 bases that match TRBD1. The CDR3 runs to 14 residues. V trimming: 4 bases; J trimming: 4 bases; junction bases outside the gene matches: 7. The germline V gene has CDR1 MNHNY and CDR2 SVGAGI (reference sequence). CDR3 region: CASSLQGQPYEQYF. CDR3 DNA sequence: TGTGCCAGCAGTTTACAGGGACAGCCGTACGAGCAGTACTTC.

The V gene is TRBV7-8, the J gene TRBJ2-7; D gene unclear. CDR1 and CDR2 from the germline V gene are SGHVS and FQNEAQ. The V end lost 5 bases, the J end lost 5 bases, and 10 bases lay between the germline ends. This CDR3 has 12 residues. The CDR3 reads CASSPHPNEQYF. CDR3 sequence (DNA): TGTGCCAGCAGCCCCCACCCCAACGAGCAGTACTTC.

The chain combines TRBV18 with TRBJ1-2; tentatively, D is TRBD1 (5 bases). Germline V gives CDR1 KGHSH, CDR2 LQKENI. The CDR3 is 15 residues long. V was shortened by 1 base and J by 4 bases, with 13 bases between the two germline ends. As DNA, the CDR3 is TGTGCCAGCTCACCACAACAGGCCACTATCTATGGCTACACCTTC. Its translation: CASSPQQATIYGYTF. Drawing the rest from reference TRBV18 and TRBJ1-2, the complete variable domain is NAGVMQNPRHLVRRRGQEARLRCSPMKGHSHVYWYRQLPEEGLKFMVYLQKENIIDESGMPKERFSAEFPKEGPSILRIQQVVRGDSAAYFCASSPQQATIYGYTFGSGTRLTVV.

The chain's CDR3 is CASSQDWSAVGQPQHF. DNA for the CDR3: TGCGCCAGCAGCCAAGATTGGTCGGCCGTCGGGCAGCCCCAGCATTTT. The rearrangement joins TRBV4-1 to TRBJ1-5; no firm D call. V shed 0 bases and J shed 7 bases, with 16 bases lying between them. In germline, CDR1 is MGHRA, CDR2 YSYEKL. This CDR3 has 16 amino acids.

The rearrangement links TRBV19 to TRBJ1-3; TRBD1 is a possible D gene (6 bases). Germline CDR1 is LNHDA and CDR2 is SQIVND (reference sequence). There are 14 residues in the CDR3. V was clipped by 10 bases and J by 2 bases, with 15 bases between them. The CDR3 loop is CATLPQGPGNTIYF. CDR3 DNA: TGTGCCACCCTACCCCAGGGGCCTGGAAACACCATATATTTT.

This chain uses TRBV4-1 with TRBJ2-3; TRBD2 matches at 8 bases. Germline V gene data show CDR1 as MGHRA and CDR2 as YSYEKL. There are 15 residues in the CDR3. V trimming: 0 bases; J trimming: 7 bases; junction bases outside the gene matches: 6. CDR3 bases: TGCGCCAGCAGCCAAGACGGGGGGGCATCAAATACGCAGTATTTT. Translating it yields CASSQDGGASNTQYF.

The chain recombines TRBV7-3 with TRBJ1-2; a weak D match, TRBD1 (5 bases). V was cut by 5 bases and J by 2 bases, with 12 bases left in between. There are 14 residues in the CDR3. Germline V gene sequence: CDR1 SGHTA, CDR2 FQGTGA. This CDR3 is CASSPRGDNYGYTF. CDR3 DNA sequence: TGTGCCAGCAGCCCAAGAGGGGACAACTATGGCTACACCTTC.

This clone was seen once. V and J are TRBV7-8 and TRBJ2-5, with 11 bases fitting TRBD2. The CDR3 extends over 16 amino acids. Germline V gives CDR1 SGHVS, CDR2 FQNEAQ. The trim removed 5 bases at V and 1 base at J, leaving 6 bases unmatched. CDR3 coding DNA: TGTGCCAGCAGCGCGTCTAGCGGGAGGCTCCAAGAGACCCAGTACTTC. Amino acid sequence: CASSASSGRLQETQYF.

The V call is TRBV27, the J call TRBJ1-2; no clear D. Germline lookup yields CDR1 MNHEY and CDR2 SMNVEV (reference sequence). Trimming shortened V by 1 base and J by 6 bases, and 15 bases separated the two germline ends. The CDR3 sequence is 15 residues long. The CDR3 protein is CASSLFGQEVNGYTF. CDR3 DNA: TGTGCCAGCAGTTTATTTGGCCAGGAAGTGAATGGCTACACCTTC.

This clone appeared once. The V call is TRBV24-1, the J call TRBJ2-1; D is unresolved. This CDR3 has 12 amino acids. Trimming took 1 base from V and 5 from J, leaving 2 bases between them. Germline V gene sequence: CDR1 KGHDR, CDR2 SFDVKD. The CDR3 sequence is CATSDLNNEQFF. For the CDR3, the DNA is TGTGCCACCAGTGATTTAAACAATGAGCAGTTCTTC.

The rearrangement joins TRBV7-3 to TRBJ2-6; possible D gene TRBD1, 5 bases. The ends were cut back, 0 bases at V and 4 bases at J, with 10 bases in the middle. The CDR3 is 16 residues long. The V gene's germline CDR1 is SGHTA and CDR2 FQGTGA. CDR3 nucleotides: TGTGCCAGCAGCTTAACTGGGGCGGCCGGGGCCAACGTCCTGACTTTC. Residues: CASSLTGAAGANVLTF.

In its sample, this clone was seen a few times. The V call is TRBV4-3, the J call TRBJ1-1; 7 bases line up with TRBD1. The CDR3 consists of 14 residues. Germline trimming cut 2 bases from V and 7 bases from J; bases unmatched to any gene: 7. CDR1 and CDR2 from the germline V gene are LGHNA and YSLEER. The CDR3 coding sequence is TGCGCCAGCAGCCAAAGAGGGGGCAGGGATGAAGCTTTCTTT. Translation gives CASSQRGGRDEAFF.

V and J are TRBV28 and TRBJ2-1, with 13 bases lining up with TRBD2. The CDR3 sequence is 17 residues long. With V trimmed by 8 bases and J by 3 bases, 10 bases remained unmatched. In germline, CDR1 is MDHEN, CDR2 SYDVKM. The CDR3 DNA reads as TGTGCCAGCGGACTTACCGGACTAGCGGGGGTCTACAATGAGCAGTTCTTC. This encodes CASGLTGLAGVYNEQFF.

The gene calls are TRBV6-5 and TRBJ2-1, with 10 bases lining up with TRBD1. With 8 bases clipped from V and 3 bases from J, the junction kept 4 bases outside the gene matches. Germline V lookup: CDR1 MNHEY, CDR2 SVGAGI. The CDR3 consists of 14 residues. This CDR3 reads CASRRTGGYNEQFF. Written as DNA, the CDR3 is TGTGCCAGCCGTAGGACAGGGGGCTACAATGAGCAGTTCTTC.

The chain couples TRBV19 to TRBJ1-1; no reliable D call. This CDR3 spans 14 amino acids. Trimming shortened V by 5 bases and J by 1 base, and 11 bases separated the two germline ends. Germline V gene sequence: CDR1 LNHDA, CDR2 SQIVND (reference sequence). Here the CDR3 DNA reads TGTGCCAGTAGTTCCAACCGAAGGAACACTGAAGCTTTCTTT. It yields the protein CASSSNRRNTEAFF.

This clone was counted a few times. The rearrangement joins TRBV5-5 to TRBJ2-7, with 10 bases that match TRBD1. With V trimmed by 4 bases and J by 4 bases, 8 bases remained unmatched. This CDR3 is 15 amino acids long. Looked up from germline, CDR1 is SGHKS and CDR2 is YYEKEE (reference sequence). CDR3 amino acids: CASSTPGTGDYEQYF. The CDR3 DNA sequence: TGTGCCAGCAGCACACCCGGGACAGGGGATTACGAGCAGTACTTC. Full variable domain (remainder filled in from reference TRBV5-5 and TRBJ2-7): DAGVTQSPTHLIKTRGQQVTLRCSPISGHKSVSWYQQVLGQGPQFIFQYYEKEERGRGNFPDRFSARQFPNYSSELNVNALLLGDSALYLCASSTPGTGDYEQYFGPGTRLTVT.

The chain couples TRBV7-8 to TRBJ1-3; D possibly corresponds to TRBD1 (6 bases). The V end was cut by 8 bases, the J end by 4 bases, with 15 bases between. The germline V gene encodes CDR1 SGHVS and CDR2 FQNEAQ. The CDR3 runs to 14 residues. The CDR3 here is CASSGQGSGNTIYF. The CDR3 region has the DNA TGTGCCAGCTCGGGGCAGGGGTCAGGAAACACCATATATTTT. Based on the CDR3 plus reference TRBV7-8 and TRBJ1-3, the full variable domain is GAGVSQSPRYKVAKRGQDVALRCDPISGHVSLFWYQQALGQGPEFLTYFQNEAQLDKSGLPSDRFFAERPEGSVSTLKIQRTQQEDSAVYLCASSGQGSGNTIYFGEGSWLTVV.

This chain connects TRBV27 to TRBJ1-2, with D maybe TRBD1 (5 bases). The CDR3 runs 15 residues. Trimming removed 4 bases at V and 7 bases at J, with 19 bases between. Germline-derived CDR1 and CDR2 are MNHEY and SMNVEV (reference sequence). As DNA, the CDR3 is TGTGCCAGCAGTTCCAAAGGGAGGGGATCGAGTGGCTACACCTTC. Translating gives CASSSKGRGSSGYTF.

This chain joins TRBV3-1 (or the pseudogene TRBV3-2) and TRBJ2-7, with D perhaps TRBD1 or TRBD2 (5 bases each). The CDR3 totals 15 residues. V lost 1 base to trimming and J lost 5 bases, with 15 bases between them. Per the germline V gene, CDR1 is LGHDT and CDR2 is YNNKEL (reference sequence). CDR3 in amino acids: CASSQVPGPKDEQYF. The CDR3 nucleotides are TGTGCCAGCAGCCAAGTTCCGGGACCAAAGGACGAGCAGTACTTC.

This clone appeared a single time. The CDR3 bases are TGCAGCGTTGGGGGTCCTGGAAACACCATATATTTT. It specifies CSVGGPGNTIYF. The V and J genes are TRBV29-1 and TRBJ1-3; no firm D call. V shed 4 bases and J shed 2 bases, with 6 bases lying between them. The germline gives CDR1 SQVTM, CDR2 ANQGSEA. This CDR3 is built from 12 residues.

V and J are TRBV28 and TRBJ2-1, with no clear D. Trimming left V 2 bases short and J 8 bases short, with 4 bases between. Germline-derived CDR1 and CDR2 are MDHEN and SYDVKM. This CDR3 contains 11 residues. For the CDR3, the DNA is TGTGCCAGCAGTTTACGGGATGAGCAGTTCTTC. This encodes CASSLRDEQFF.

This clone was detected a few times. The rearrangement joins TRBV6-5 to TRBJ1-3, with D maybe TRBD1 (5 bases). The V gene's germline CDR1 is MNHEY and CDR2 SVGAGI. The length of the CDR3 is 15 residues. Between the trimmed V and J ends, which lost 0 bases and 0 bases, there was a span of 6 bases. CDR3 loop: CASSYSGTSGNTIYF. Written as DNA, the CDR3 is TGTGCCAGCAGTTACTCCGGGACCTCTGGAAACACCATATATTTT.

The CDR3 reads CASSPGTGGGNEQFF. CDR3 bases: TGTGCCAGCTCACCAGGAACAGGGGGAGGGAATGAGCAGTTCTTC. The J gene is TRBJ2-1, the V gene TRBV18, with a possible D match to TRBD1 (8 bases). CDR3 length: 15 residues. Germline CDR1 and CDR2: KGHSH and LQKENI. The germline V and J ends were trimmed by 2 bases and 7 bases, with 15 bases remaining between them.

The chain links TRBV27 to TRBJ1-2; no clear D gene. The V gene's germline CDR1 is MNHEY and CDR2 SMNVEV (reference sequence). V gave up 5 bases and J gave up 4 bases, with 11 bases separating them. CDR3 length equals 13 residues. The CDR3 spells CASSGGSRYGYTF. The CDR3 DNA reads TGTGCCAGCAGTGGCGGGAGTCGCTATGGCTACACCTTC.

The chain joins TRBV19 to TRBJ2-1; D remains unclear. CDR1 is LNHDA and CDR2 is SQIVND in the germline V gene (reference sequence). The CDR3 length is 16 residues. With 6 bases removed from V and 5 bases from J, the gap between germline ends came to 20 bases. As DNA, the CDR3 is TGTGCCAGTAGCTCTACGTCCGGGCCTCTTGACAATGAGCAGTTCTTC. Amino acid sequence: CASSSTSGPLDNEQFF.

This clone has only one observation. The J gene is TRBJ2-7, the V gene TRBV5-4; 16 positions match TRBD2. The CDR3 is made up of 17 amino acids. Germline CDR1 SGHNT, CDR2 YYREEE (reference sequence). The junction had 9 bases not matched to a gene; V was cut back by 4 bases and J by 5 bases. The CDR3 coding sequence is TGTGCCAGCAGCCCTCGCGCCGGGACTAGCGGGAGGGACGAGCAGTACTTC. Translating gives CASSPRAGTSGRDEQYF.